Listed here are 23 T cell receptor beta chains from one sample, sequenced in a study of blood T cells in healthy people across ages. Combining a sample-barcoded 5' primer with a J-beta primer mix, a second PCR ran for about 6 to 11 cycles. TCRdb independently ran MiXCR on the 5' RACE reads; one entry per CDR3 protein. Of about 1,800,000 distinct CDR3 sequences in the sample, roughly 28% are singletons; the top ten hold 7.7%. Sequenced sample: blood. These receptors were collected from a woman younger than 45 in good health.

V and J are TRBV5-1 and TRBJ2-1; 12 bases are shared with TRBD2. Germline trimming cut 3 bases from V and 8 bases from J; bases unmatched to any gene: 6. Germline lookup yields CDR1 SGHRS and CDR2 YFSETQ. The CDR3 runs 15 residues. This CDR3 reads CASSWTLAGGDEQFF. CDR3 DNA sequence: TGCGCCAGCAGCTGGACACTAGCGGGGGGCGATGAGCAGTTCTTC.

This clonotype turned up a few times. This rearrangement joins TRBV2 to TRBJ2-1, with D perhaps matching TRBD1 or TRBD2 (6 bases each). The CDR3 covers 14 residues. Germline assignment: CDR1 SNHLY and CDR2 FYNNEI. Between the trimmed V and J ends, which lost 3 bases and 4 bases, there was a span of 10 bases. As DNA, the CDR3 is TGTGCCAGCAGTGAGAGAGGGGGGTACAATGAGCAGTTCTTC. Translating gives CASSERGGYNEQFF.

The chain is built from TRBV20-1 and TRBJ2-3, with 8 bases identical to TRBD1. The germline CDR1 and CDR2 sequences are DFQATT and SNEGSKA (reference sequence). Unmatched junction bases numbered 10, after V lost 1 base and J lost 4 bases. CDR3 length: 16 amino acids. CDR3 bases: TGCAGTGCTAGAGCAGTCCGGGACAGGAGAGCAGATACGCAGTATTTT. It translates to CSARAVRDRRADTQYF.

The chain employs TRBV5-1 and TRBJ1-1, with D hard to call. Between the trimmed V and J ends, which lost 4 bases and 0 bases, there was a span of 7 bases. This CDR3 comprises 13 residues. Germline V gene sequence: CDR1 SGHRS, CDR2 YFSETQ. This CDR3 reads CASSPKLNTEAFF. For the CDR3, the DNA is TGCGCCAGCAGCCCGAAGTTGAACACTGAAGCTTTCTTT.

In DNA, the CDR3 is TGCGCCAGCAGCCCAACGGACAGCAAGTATGGCTACACCTTC. It is translated as CASSPTDSKYGYTF. The chain links TRBV5-1 to TRBJ1-2; a weak D match, TRBD1 (6 bases). The germline V gene encodes CDR1 SGHRS and CDR2 YFSETQ. V lost 4 bases, J lost 5 bases, and 15 bases lay in between. CDR3 length: 14 amino acids.

This clonotype appeared a few times. The chain links TRBV6-6 to TRBJ1-1; possibly TRBD1 for D (6 bases). The CDR3 runs 16 residues. Germline CDR1 and CDR2: MNHNY and SVGAGI (reference sequence). Trimming cost V 2 bases and J 4 bases, with 17 bases left between them. The CDR3 region is CASSYPSRGAGTEAFF. The CDR3 bases are TGTGCCAGCAGTTACCCGAGCCGGGGGGCAGGCACTGAAGCTTTCTTT.

There are a few counts of this clonotype. The chain recombines TRBV20-1 with TRBJ2-4, with 7 bases matching TRBD2. This CDR3 spans 17 amino acids. Trimming took 5 bases from V and 8 from J; bases not matched to a gene: 21. The V gene's germline CDR1 is DFQATT and CDR2 SNEGSKA (reference sequence). In nucleotides, the CDR3 is TGCAGTGCTTACTCGGATGGGGGGAGGGCCGAGAGGTACATTCAGTACTTC. This sequence encodes CSAYSDGGRAERYIQYF.

This chain links TRBV19 with TRBJ1-5; D call uncertain. Germline V gene sequence: CDR1 LNHDA, CDR2 SQIVND (reference sequence). Trimming pared 5 bases from V and 2 bases from J, leaving 16 bases between. CDR3 length: 16 amino acids. The CDR3 sequence is CASSPVTGSRNQPQHF. CDR3 nucleotide sequence: TGTGCCAGTAGTCCGGTAACGGGGTCCCGCAATCAGCCCCAGCATTTT.

The chain employs TRBV7-9 and TRBJ2-1, with 7 bases aligning to TRBD2. Germline CDR1 and CDR2: SEHNR and FQNEAQ (reference sequence). The CDR3 covers 12 residues. The V segment lost 6 bases and the J segment 8 bases; nucleotides outside the gene matches: 4. The CDR3 DNA follows: TGTGCCAGCAGGGGCGGGAGCGATGAGCAGTTCTTC. It specifies CASRGGSDEQFF.

This clonotype has more than one count but fewer than ten. The chain joins TRBV2 to TRBJ2-3, with D maybe TRBD2 (6 bases). The V gene lost 3 bases and the J gene lost 1 base, with 11 bases spanning the gap. This CDR3 comprises 15 residues. Germline CDR1 and CDR2: SNHLY and FYNNEI. The CDR3 is CASSDSRRGTDTQYF. The CDR3 nucleotides read TGTGCCAGCAGTGATTCAAGGAGGGGCACAGATACGCAGTATTTT.

This clonotype was observed many times. V is TRBV7-2 and J is TRBJ2-3; the D gene could be TRBD1 or TRBD2 (6 bases each). This CDR3 region has 16 residues. The V end was cut by 5 bases, the J end by 6 bases, with 21 bases between. Per germline, CDR1 SGHTA and CDR2 FQGNSA. The CDR3 sequence: CASSTRRRGISDTQYF. DNA of the CDR3: TGTGCCAGCAGCACCCGTCGGAGGGGGATATCGGATACGCAGTATTTT.

This clonotype was counted only a few times. The rearrangement links TRBV6-5 to TRBJ1-2, with D possibly matching TRBD1 (5 bases). Per the germline V gene, CDR1 is MNHEY and CDR2 is SVGAGI. V lost 6 bases and J 1 base, leaving 12 bases between the germline ends. This CDR3 has 14 residues. In DNA, the CDR3 is TGTGCCAGCAGAATTCGGGGCTATAACTATGGCTACACCTTC. It translates to CASRIRGYNYGYTF.

The genes are TRBV10-3 and TRBJ2-5, with 12 bases that match TRBD2. The germline V gene has CDR1 ENHRY and CDR2 SYGVKD. The CDR3 extends over 13 amino acids. V shed 10 bases, J shed 4 bases, and the junction held 4 bases outside the gene matches. The CDR3 sequence is CATRLAGVETQYF. The CDR3 region has the DNA TGTGCCACTAGACTAGCGGGAGTAGAGACCCAGTACTTC.

The rearrangement uses TRBV12-3 or TRBV12-4 and TRBJ1-2, with a possible D match to TRBD1 (6 bases). The CDR3 has 14 amino acids. V lost 8 bases to trimming and J lost 6 bases, with 19 bases between them. The CDR3 is CASRVTGRLDGYTF. CDR3 DNA: TGTGCCAGCCGAGTCACAGGGCGTCTGGATGGCTACACCTTC.

V is TRBV12-3 or TRBV12-4 and J is TRBJ2-7; 11 nucleotides match TRBD2. V lost 6 bases to trimming and J lost 7 bases; unmatched junction nucleotides: 14. CDR3 size: 16 residues. This CDR3 reads CASSNSGGGSYNEQYF. The CDR3 DNA follows: TGTGCCAGCAGCAATAGCGGGGGGGGGTCCTACAATGAGCAGTACTTC.

This clonotype was detected only a few times. This rearrangement joins TRBV29-1 to TRBJ2-1; 7 nucleotides match TRBD1. CDR1 is SQVTM and CDR2 is ANQGSEA in the germline V gene. This CDR3 contains 17 residues. V shed 7 bases, J shed 0 bases, and the junction held 15 bases outside the gene matches. CDR3 nucleotides: TGCAGCGCCCGACAGGGTAAGGACGTAGGCTCCTACAATGAGCAGTTCTTC. Protein sequence: CSARQGKDVGSYNEQFF.

This sequence joins TRBV2 and TRBJ2-5; D may be TRBD1 (7 bases). Judging by the DNA end, TRBJ2-7 fits better; the J call may be wrong. Germline loops: CDR1 SNHLY, CDR2 FYNNEI. This CDR3 has 14 amino acids. Written as DNA, the CDR3 is TGTGCCAGCAACGTCAGGGGGGAAGGATACGAGCAGTACTTC. Translation: CASNVRGEGYEQYF.

Concerning this clonotype itself: A much larger clone lies one base from this, so it may be a read error. This rearrangement joins TRBV4-1 to TRBJ1-2; D remains unclear. Germline loops: CDR1 MGHRA, CDR2 YSYEKL. This CDR3 is 13 amino acids long. V lost 5 bases, J lost 7 bases, and 14 bases lay in between. CDR3 DNA: TGCGCCAGCAGCTGTACTCTCTGGTCTGGCTACACCTTC. This translates into CASSCTLWSGYTF.

V and J are TRBV2 and TRBJ1-6; D is perhaps TRBD1 (5 bases). CDR3 length: 14 amino acids. Germline V gives CDR1 SNHLY, CDR2 FYNNEI. V gave up 4 bases and J gave up 7 bases, with 11 bases separating them. The CDR3 nucleotides read TGTGCCAGCAGTGTCCAGGGAATGAATTCACCCCTCCACTTT. Protein product: CASSVQGMNSPLHF. Combining the CDR3 with reference TRBV2 and TRBJ1-6 gives the whole variable domain EPEVTQTPSHQVTQMGQEVILRCVPISNHLYFYWYRQILGQKVEFLVSFYNNEISEKSEIFDDQFSVERPDGSNFTLKIRSTKLEDSAMYFCASSVQGMNSPLHFGNGTRLTVT.

V and J are TRBV5-1 and TRBJ1-2; D call uncertain. V was pared by 4 bases and J by 3 bases, with 13 bases between. Germline V CDR1 and CDR2: SGHRS, YFSETQ. This CDR3 contains 14 residues. CDR3 amino acids: CASSVTEWDYGYTF. In DNA form, the CDR3 reads TGCGCCAGCAGCGTGACGGAGTGGGACTATGGCTACACCTTC. The entire variable domain, with the rest obtained from reference TRBV5-1 and TRBJ1-2, is as follows: KAGVTQTPRYLIKTRGQQVTLSCSPISGHRSVSWYQQTPGQGLQFLFEYFSETQRNKGNFPGRFSGRQFSNSRSEMNVSTLELGDSALYLCASSVTEWDYGYTFGSGTRLTVV.

The sample holds many counts of this clonotype. This rearrangement joins TRBV5-1 to TRBJ2-1, with D maybe TRBD2 (5 bases). Trimming cost V 2 bases and J 8 bases, with 14 bases left between them. Germline V gene sequence: CDR1 SGHRS, CDR2 YFSETQ. The CDR3 is made up of 14 amino acids. The CDR3 loop is CASSLTGTGYEQFF. The CDR3 nucleotides are TGCGCCAGCAGCTTAACGGGAACTGGATATGAGCAGTTCTTC.

This chain joins TRBV12-3 or TRBV12-4 and TRBJ2-5, with D tentatively TRBD1 (5 bases). The J call may be faulty, since TRBJ2-7 better matches the DNA end. The CDR3 length is 11 residues. In DNA form, the CDR3 reads TGTGCCAGCAGGTTGACAGTCGAGCAGTACTTC. Translated: CASRLTVEQYF.

In this sample, this clonotype turned up a few times. This chain links TRBV6-6 with TRBJ2-7; 9 positions agree with TRBD1. Trimming removed 4 bases from V and 9 bases from J; junction bases left unmatched: 13. CDR1 and CDR2 (germline): MNHNY, SVGAGI (reference sequence). This CDR3 is 15 amino acids long. The CDR3 region is CASSSPGQGMNGQYF. The CDR3 nucleotides read TGTGCCAGCAGTTCCCCGGGACAGGGAATGAACGGGCAGTACTTC.